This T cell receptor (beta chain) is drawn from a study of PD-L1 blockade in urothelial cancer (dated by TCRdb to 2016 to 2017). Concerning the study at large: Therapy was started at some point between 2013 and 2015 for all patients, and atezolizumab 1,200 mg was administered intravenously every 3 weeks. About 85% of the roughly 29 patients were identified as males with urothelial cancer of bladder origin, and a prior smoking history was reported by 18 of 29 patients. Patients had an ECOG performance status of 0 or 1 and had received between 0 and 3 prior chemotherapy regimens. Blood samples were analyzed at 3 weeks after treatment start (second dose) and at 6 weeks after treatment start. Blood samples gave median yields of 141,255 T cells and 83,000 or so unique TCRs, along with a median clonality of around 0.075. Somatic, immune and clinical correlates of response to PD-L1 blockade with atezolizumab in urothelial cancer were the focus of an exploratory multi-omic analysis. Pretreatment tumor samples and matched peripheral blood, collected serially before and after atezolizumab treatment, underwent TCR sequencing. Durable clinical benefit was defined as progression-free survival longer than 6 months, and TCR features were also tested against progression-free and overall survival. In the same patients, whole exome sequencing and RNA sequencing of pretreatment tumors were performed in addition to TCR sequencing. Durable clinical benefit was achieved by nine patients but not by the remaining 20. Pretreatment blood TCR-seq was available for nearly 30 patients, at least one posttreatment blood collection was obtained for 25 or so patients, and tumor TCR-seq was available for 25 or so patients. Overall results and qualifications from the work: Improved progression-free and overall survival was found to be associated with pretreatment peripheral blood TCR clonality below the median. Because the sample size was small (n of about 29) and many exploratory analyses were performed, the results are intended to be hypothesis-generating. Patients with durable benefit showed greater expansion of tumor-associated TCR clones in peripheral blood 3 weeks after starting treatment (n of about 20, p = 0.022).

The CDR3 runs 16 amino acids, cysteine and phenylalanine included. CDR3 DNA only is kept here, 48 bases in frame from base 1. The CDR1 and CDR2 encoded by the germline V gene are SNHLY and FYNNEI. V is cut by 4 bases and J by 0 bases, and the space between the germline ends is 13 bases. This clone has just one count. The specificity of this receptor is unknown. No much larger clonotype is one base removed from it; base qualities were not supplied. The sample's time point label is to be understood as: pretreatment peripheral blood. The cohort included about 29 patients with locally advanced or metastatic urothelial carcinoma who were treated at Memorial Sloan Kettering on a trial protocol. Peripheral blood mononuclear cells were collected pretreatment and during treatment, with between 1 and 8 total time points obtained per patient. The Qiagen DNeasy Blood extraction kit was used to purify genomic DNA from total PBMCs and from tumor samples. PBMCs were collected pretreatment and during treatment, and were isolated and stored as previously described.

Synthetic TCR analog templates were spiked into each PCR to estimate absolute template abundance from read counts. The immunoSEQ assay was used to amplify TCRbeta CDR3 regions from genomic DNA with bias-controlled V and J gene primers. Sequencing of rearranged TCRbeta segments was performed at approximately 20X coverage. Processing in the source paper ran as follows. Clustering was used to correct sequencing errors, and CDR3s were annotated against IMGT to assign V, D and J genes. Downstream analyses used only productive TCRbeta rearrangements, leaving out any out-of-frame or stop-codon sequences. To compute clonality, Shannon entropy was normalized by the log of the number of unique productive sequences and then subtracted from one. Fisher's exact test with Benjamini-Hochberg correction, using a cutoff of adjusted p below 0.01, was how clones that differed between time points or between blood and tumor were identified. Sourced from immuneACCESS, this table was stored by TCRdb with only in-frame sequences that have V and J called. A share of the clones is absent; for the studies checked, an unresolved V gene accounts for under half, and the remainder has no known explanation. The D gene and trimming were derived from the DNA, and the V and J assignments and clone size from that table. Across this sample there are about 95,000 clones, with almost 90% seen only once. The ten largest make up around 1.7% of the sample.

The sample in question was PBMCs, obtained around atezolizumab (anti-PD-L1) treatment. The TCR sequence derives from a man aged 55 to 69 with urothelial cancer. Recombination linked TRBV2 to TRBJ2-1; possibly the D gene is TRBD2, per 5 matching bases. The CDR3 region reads CASSALTGSSYNEQFF. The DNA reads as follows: TGTGCCAGCAGTGCCTTGACGGGGAGCTCCTACAATGAGCAGTTCTTC.